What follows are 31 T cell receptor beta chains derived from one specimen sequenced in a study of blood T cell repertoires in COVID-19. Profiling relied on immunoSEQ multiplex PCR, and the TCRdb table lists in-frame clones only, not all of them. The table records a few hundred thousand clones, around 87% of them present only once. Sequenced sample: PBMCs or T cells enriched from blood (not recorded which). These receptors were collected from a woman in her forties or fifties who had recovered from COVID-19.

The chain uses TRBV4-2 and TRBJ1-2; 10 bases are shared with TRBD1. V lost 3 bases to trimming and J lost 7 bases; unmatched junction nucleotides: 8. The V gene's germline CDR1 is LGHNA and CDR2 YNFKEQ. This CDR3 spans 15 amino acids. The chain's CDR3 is CASSQTGQGESGYTF. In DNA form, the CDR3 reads TGTGCCAGCAGCCAGACCGGACAGGGGGAGAGTGGCTACACCTTC.

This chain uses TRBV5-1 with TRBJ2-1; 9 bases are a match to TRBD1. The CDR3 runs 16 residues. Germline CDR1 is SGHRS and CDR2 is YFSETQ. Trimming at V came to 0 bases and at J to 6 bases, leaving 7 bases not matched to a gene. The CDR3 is CASSLARQGGSNEQFF. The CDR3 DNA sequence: TGCGCCAGCAGCTTGGCACGACAGGGGGGGAGCAATGAGCAGTTCTTC. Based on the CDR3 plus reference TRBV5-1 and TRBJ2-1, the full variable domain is KAGVTQTPRYLIKTRGQQVTLSCSPISGHRSVSWYQQTPGQGLQFLFEYFSETQRNKGNFPGRFSGRQFSNSRSEMNVSTLELGDSALYLCASSLARQGGSNEQFFGPGTRLTVL.

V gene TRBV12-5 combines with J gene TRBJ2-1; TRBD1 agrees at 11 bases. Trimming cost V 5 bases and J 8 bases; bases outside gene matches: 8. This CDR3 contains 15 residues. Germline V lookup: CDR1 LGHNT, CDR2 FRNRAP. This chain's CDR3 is CASGNRDRGTDEQFF. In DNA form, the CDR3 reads TGTGCTAGTGGTAACCGGGACAGGGGGACCGATGAGCAGTTCTTC.

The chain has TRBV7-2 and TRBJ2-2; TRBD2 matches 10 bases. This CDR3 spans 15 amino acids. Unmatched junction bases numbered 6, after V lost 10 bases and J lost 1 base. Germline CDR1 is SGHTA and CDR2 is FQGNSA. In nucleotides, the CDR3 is TGTGCCATTTCAAGCGGGAGGGAGAACACCGGGGAGCTGTTTTTT. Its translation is CAISSGRENTGELFF.

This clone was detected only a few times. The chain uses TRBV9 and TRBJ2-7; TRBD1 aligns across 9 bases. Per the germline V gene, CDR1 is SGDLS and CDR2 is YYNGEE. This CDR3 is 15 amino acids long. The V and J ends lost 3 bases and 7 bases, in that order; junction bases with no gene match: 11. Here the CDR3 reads CASSATWDRVGEQYF. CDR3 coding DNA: TGTGCCAGCAGCGCAACCTGGGACAGGGTAGGGGAGCAGTACTTC. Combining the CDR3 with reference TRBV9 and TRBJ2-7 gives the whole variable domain DSGVTQTPKHLITATGQRVTLRCSPRSGDLSVYWYQQSLDQGLQFLIQYYNGEERAKGNILERFSAQQFPDLHSELNLSSLELGDSALYFCASSATWDRVGEQYFGPGTRLTVT.

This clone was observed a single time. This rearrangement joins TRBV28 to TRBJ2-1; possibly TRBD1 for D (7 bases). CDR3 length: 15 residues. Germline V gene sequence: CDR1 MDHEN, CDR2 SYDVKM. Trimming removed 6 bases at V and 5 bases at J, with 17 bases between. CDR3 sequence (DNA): TGTGCCAGCAGGGTAGCAGGGGGGATTCACAATGAGCAGTTCTTC. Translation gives CASRVAGGIHNEQFF.

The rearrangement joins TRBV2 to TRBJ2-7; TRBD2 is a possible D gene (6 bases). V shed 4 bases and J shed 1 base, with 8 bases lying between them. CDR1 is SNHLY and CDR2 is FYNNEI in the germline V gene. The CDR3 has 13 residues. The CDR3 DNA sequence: TGTGCCAGCAGTGTTGGGAGGTCCTACGAGCAGTACTTC. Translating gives CASSVGRSYEQYF.

The CDR3 DNA sequence: TGTGCCAGCAGCGGCCGGGACAGGCTAGAAGAGACCCAGTACTTC. It is translated as CASSGRDRLEETQYF. This rearrangement joins TRBV6-6 to TRBJ2-5; 8 bases map to TRBD1. V shed 6 bases and J 3 bases; nucleotides not matched to a gene: 9. The CDR3 runs 15 residues. The germline V gene encodes CDR1 MNHNY and CDR2 SVGAGI (reference sequence).

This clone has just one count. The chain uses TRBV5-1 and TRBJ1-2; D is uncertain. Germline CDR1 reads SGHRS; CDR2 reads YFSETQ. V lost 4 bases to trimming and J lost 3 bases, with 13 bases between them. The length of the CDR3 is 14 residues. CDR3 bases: TGCGCCAGCAGCCCCGCCGGAGGCGACTATGGCTACACCTTC. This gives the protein CASSPAGGDYGYTF.

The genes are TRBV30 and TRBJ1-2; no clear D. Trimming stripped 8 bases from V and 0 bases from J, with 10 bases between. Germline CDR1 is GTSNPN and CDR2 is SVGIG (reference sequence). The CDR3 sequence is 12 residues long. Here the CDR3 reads CAQGLSNYGYTF. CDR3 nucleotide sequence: TGTGCCCAAGGACTTTCTAACTATGGCTACACCTTC.

The CDR3 region has the DNA TGTGCCAGCTCACCCAATTCAGGGGCTAGCAATAATTCACCCCTCCACTTT. Translated, it gives CASSPNSGASNNSPLHF. The chain links TRBV18 to TRBJ1-6; D might be TRBD1 (6 bases). The germline V gene has CDR1 KGHSH and CDR2 LQKENI. The V and J ends lost 3 bases and 5 bases respectively, with 17 bases between them. The CDR3 loop spans 17 amino acids. The complete variable domain, with remaining parts taken from reference TRBV18 and TRBJ1-6, reads NAGVMQNPRHLVRRRGQEARLRCSPMKGHSHVYWYRQLPEEGLKFMVYLQKENIIDESGMPKERFSAEFPKEGPSILRIQQVVRGDSAAYFCASSPNSGASNNSPLHFGNGTRLTVT.

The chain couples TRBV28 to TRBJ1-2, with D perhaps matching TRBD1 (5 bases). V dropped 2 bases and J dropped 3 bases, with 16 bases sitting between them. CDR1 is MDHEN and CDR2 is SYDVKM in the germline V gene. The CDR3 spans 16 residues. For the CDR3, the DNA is TGTGCCAGCAGTTTAAAATCAGGGTATGCGGACTATGGCTACACCTTC. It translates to CASSLKSGYADYGYTF.

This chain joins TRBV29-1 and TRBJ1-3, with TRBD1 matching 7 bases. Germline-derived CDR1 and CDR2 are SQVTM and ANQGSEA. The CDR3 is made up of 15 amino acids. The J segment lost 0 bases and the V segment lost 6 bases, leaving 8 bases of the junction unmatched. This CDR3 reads CSVDEGTVSGNTIYF. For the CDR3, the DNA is TGCAGCGTGGATGAAGGGACAGTCTCTGGAAACACCATATATTTT.

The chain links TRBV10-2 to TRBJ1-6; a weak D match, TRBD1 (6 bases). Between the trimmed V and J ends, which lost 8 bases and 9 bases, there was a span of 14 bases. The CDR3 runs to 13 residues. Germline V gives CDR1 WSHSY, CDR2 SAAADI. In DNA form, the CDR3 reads TGCGCCAGCGGACAGACCTTCTCTTCACCCCTCCACTTT. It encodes CASGQTFSSPLHF.

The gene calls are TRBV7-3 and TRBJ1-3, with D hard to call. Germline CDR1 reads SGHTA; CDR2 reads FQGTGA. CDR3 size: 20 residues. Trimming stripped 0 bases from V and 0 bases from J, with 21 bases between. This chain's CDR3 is CASSLTVSGFYLASGNTIYF. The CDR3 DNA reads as TGTGCCAGCAGCTTAACAGTCAGCGGGTTTTATTTAGCCTCTGGAAACACCATATATTTT.

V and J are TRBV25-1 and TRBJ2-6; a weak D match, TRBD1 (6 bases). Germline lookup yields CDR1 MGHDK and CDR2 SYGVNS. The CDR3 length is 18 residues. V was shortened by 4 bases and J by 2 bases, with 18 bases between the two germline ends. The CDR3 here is CASSVRGGSGAGANVLTF. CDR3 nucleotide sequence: TGTGCCAGCAGTGTCAGAGGGGGTTCTGGGGCTGGGGCCAACGTCCTGACTTTC.

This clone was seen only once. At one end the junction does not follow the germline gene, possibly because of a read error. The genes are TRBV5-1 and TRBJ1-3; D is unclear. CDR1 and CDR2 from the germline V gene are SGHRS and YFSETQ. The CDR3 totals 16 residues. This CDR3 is CASSLDHTSTGDTIYF. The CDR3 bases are TGCGCCAGCAGCTTGGATCACACCTCTACTGGAGACACCATATATTTT.

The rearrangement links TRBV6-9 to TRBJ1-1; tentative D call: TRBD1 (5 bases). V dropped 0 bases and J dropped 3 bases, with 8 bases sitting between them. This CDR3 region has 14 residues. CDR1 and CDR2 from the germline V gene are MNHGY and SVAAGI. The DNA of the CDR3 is TGTGCCAGCAGTTATTCGGACACCGACACTGAAGCTTTCTTT. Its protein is CASSYSDTDTEAFF.

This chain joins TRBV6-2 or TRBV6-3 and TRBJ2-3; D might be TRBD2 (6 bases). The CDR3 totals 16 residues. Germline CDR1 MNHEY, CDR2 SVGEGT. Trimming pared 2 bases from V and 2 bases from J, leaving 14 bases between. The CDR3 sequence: CASSYALSGTTDTQYF. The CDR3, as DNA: TGTGCCAGCAGTTACGCGCTTAGCGGAACCACAGATACGCAGTATTTT.

DNA of the CDR3: TGCAGCGTTGGGACTAGCTTCGGAGAGCAGTTCTTC. Translating gives CSVGTSFGEQFF. J is TRBJ2-1 and V is TRBV29-1; 8 bases match TRBD2. J was trimmed by 10 bases and V by 4 bases; bases with no gene match: 6. Germline CDR1 reads SQVTM; CDR2 reads ANQGSEA. This CDR3 region has 12 residues.

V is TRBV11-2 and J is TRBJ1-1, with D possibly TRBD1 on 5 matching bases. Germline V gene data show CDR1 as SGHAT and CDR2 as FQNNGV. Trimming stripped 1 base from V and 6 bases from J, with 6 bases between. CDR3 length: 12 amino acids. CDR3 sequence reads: CASSLAGSEAFF. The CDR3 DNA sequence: TGTGCCAGCAGCTTAGCAGGGTCTGAAGCTTTCTTT.

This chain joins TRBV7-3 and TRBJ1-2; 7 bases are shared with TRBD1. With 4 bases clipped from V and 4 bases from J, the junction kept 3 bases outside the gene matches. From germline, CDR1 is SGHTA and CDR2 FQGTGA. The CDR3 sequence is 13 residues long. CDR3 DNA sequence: TGTGCCAGCAGCTCCGGACAGGTCTATGGCTACACCTTC. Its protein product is CASSSGQVYGYTF.

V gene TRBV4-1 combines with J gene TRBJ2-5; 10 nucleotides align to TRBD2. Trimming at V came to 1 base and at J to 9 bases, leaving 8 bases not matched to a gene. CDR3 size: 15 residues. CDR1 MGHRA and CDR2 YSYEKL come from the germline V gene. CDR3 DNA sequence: TGCGCCAGCAGCCAAGCACAAGCGGGAGGGTGGTCCCAGTACTTC. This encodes CASSQAQAGGWSQYF.

The CDR3 bases are TGTGCCAGCAGTCCCCCTGGCGGCGGGAGGGCCTTCTATGAGCAGTTCTTC. It specifies CASSPPGGGRAFYEQFF. The chain employs TRBV28 and TRBJ2-1; TRBD2 agrees at 9 bases. Unmatched junction bases numbered 16, after V lost 5 bases and J lost 8 bases. The CDR3 length is 17 residues. The germline V gene has CDR1 MDHEN and CDR2 SYDVKM.

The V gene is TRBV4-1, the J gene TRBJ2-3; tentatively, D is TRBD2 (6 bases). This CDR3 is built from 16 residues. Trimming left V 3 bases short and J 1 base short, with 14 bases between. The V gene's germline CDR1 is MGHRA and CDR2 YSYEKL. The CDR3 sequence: CASSQFSGGGTDTQYF. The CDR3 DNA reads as TGCGCCAGCAGCCAGTTTAGCGGAGGGGGCACAGATACGCAGTATTTT.

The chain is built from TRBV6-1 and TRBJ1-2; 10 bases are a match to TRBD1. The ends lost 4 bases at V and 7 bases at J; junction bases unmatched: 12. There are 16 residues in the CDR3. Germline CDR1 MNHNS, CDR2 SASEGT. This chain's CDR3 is CASSASPGQGYGGYTF. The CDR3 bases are TGTGCCAGCAGTGCGTCCCCGGGACAGGGGTATGGTGGCTACACCTTC.

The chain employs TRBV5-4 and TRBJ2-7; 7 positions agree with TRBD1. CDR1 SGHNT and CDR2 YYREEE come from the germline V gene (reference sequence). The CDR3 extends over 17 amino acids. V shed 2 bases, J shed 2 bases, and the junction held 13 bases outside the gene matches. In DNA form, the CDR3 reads TGTGCCAGCAGCTTTAAGGGGGCAAAATCCCCAACCTACGAGCAGTACTTC. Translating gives CASSFKGAKSPTYEQYF.

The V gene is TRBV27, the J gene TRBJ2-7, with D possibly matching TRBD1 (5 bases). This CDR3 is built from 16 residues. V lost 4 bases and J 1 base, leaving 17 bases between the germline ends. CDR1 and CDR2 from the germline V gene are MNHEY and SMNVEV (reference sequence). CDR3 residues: CASSSIQDKTSYEQYF. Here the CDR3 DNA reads TGTGCCAGCAGTTCGATCCAGGACAAAACGTCCTACGAGCAGTACTTC.

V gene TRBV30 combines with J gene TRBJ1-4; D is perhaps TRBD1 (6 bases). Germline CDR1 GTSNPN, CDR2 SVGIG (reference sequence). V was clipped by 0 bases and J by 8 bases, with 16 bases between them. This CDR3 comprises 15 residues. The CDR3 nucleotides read TGTGCCTGGAGTGTACCTTCTGGGACAACAGAAAAACTGTTTTTT. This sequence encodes CAWSVPSGTTEKLFF.

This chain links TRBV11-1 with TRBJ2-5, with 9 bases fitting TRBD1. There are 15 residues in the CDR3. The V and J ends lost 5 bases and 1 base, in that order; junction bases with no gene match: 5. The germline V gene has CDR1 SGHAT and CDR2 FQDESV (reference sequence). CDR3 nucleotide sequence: TGTGCCAGCAGCCGCGGACAGGGGCGCCAAGAGACCCAGTACTTC. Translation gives CASSRGQGRQETQYF.

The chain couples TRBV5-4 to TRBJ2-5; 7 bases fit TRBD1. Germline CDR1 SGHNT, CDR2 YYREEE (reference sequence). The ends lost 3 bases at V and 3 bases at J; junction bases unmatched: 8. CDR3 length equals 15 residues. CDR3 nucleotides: TGTGCCAGCAGCTCCCTCCGACAGGGTAAAGAGACCCAGTACTTC. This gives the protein CASSSLRQGKETQYF. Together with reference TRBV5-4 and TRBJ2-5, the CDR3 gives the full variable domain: ETGVTQSPTHLIKTRGQQVTLRCSSQSGHNTVSWYQQALGQGPQFIFQYYREEENGRGNFPPRFSGLQFPNYSSELNVNALELDDSALYLCASSSLRQGKETQYFGPGTRLLVL.